Each of the 20 T cell receptor beta chains below was sequenced from the same sample in a study of neoadjuvant anti-PD-1 for oral cavity cancer. Libraries were prepared by immunoSEQ multiplex PCR; TCRdb keeps only in-frame clonotypes and omits some of them. This sample carries tens of thousands of clones, more than 60% of them seen once, and the ten largest clones take around 2.6%. Sequences were derived from PBMCs, sampled before nivolumab (anti-PD-1) treatment. The receptors originated from a person aged 40 to 85 with oral cavity squamous cell carcinoma.

The chain carries TRBV29-1 and TRBJ2-7; D gene unclear. The CDR3 consists of 14 residues. V lost 6 bases to trimming and J lost 0 bases, with 15 bases between them. Per germline, CDR1 SQVTM and CDR2 ANQGSEA. The DNA of the CDR3 is TGCAGCGTCCTAAGACCAGGATTCTCCTACGAGCAGTACTTC. This gives the protein CSVLRPGFSYEQYF.

The V gene is TRBV6-5, the J gene TRBJ1-3; D possibly corresponds to TRBD1 (5 bases). Germline V gene sequence: CDR1 MNHEY, CDR2 SVGAGI. This CDR3 is built from 14 residues. Trimming removed 2 bases at V and 3 bases at J, with 8 bases between. The chain's CDR3 is CASSYEGYGNTIYF. The CDR3 nucleotides are TGTGCCAGCAGTTACGAGGGGTATGGAAACACCATATATTTT.

This chain uses TRBV6-5 with TRBJ1-1; D not resolved. The CDR3 covers 12 residues. Germline V gene lookup returns CDR1 MNHEY and CDR2 SVGAGI. V gave up 6 bases and J gave up 1 base, with 6 bases separating them. CDR3 loop: CASREWNTEAFF. CDR3 nucleotides: TGTGCCAGCAGAGAGTGGAACACTGAAGCTTTCTTT.

This clone was seen a few times. The V and J genes are TRBV6-5 and TRBJ2-2; D not resolved. From germline, CDR1 is MNHEY and CDR2 SVGAGI. Trimming removed 3 bases from V and 3 bases from J, with 5 bases in between. The CDR3 consists of 13 residues. The CDR3 nucleotides are TGTGCCAGCAGTTATGGCGACACCGGGGAGCTGTTTTTT. Protein: CASSYGDTGELFF.

The V gene is TRBV27, the J gene TRBJ2-1; D ambiguous. The CDR3 runs 15 residues. The germline gives CDR1 MNHEY, CDR2 SMNVEV (reference sequence). V lost 7 bases, J lost 0 bases, and 13 bases lay in between. CDR3 sequence (DNA): TGTGCCAGCAAAGTGAGACACAGCTCCTACAATGAGCAGTTCTTC. It is translated as CASKVRHSSYNEQFF.

This chain joins TRBV5-1 and TRBJ2-2; 8 nucleotides match TRBD1. This CDR3 contains 18 residues. The germline CDR1 and CDR2 sequences are SGHRS and YFSETQ. The J segment lost 1 base and the V segment lost 3 bases, leaving 11 bases of the junction unmatched. Here the CDR3 reads CASSSRDRRLVNTGELFF. The DNA for the CDR3 is TGCGCCAGCAGCTCCCGGGACAGGAGACTTGTGAACACCGGGGAGCTGTTTTTT.

The CDR3: CASSVDPSTGTTYEQYF. The CDR3 DNA reads as TGTGCCAGCAGCGTAGACCCCTCTACCGGGACTACTTACGAGCAGTACTTC. The chain couples TRBV9 to TRBJ2-7, with 7 bases identical to TRBD2. Trimming removed 0 bases from V and 4 bases from J; junction bases left unmatched: 13. Germline V gives CDR1 SGDLS, CDR2 YYNGEE. The CDR3 is made up of 17 amino acids.

This clone was picked up a small number of times. The CDR3 DNA reads TGTGCCAGCAGACTCTCCCGGGACAGGGGGACTGAAGCTTTCTTT. Protein sequence: CASRLSRDRGTEAFF. This sequence joins TRBV27 and TRBJ1-1; 11 positions match TRBD1. The length of the CDR3 is 15 residues. V lost 6 bases and J lost 5; bases outside the gene matches: 8. CDR1 is MNHEY, CDR2 SMNVEV, per germline (reference sequence).

The V gene is TRBV19, the J gene TRBJ1-2; 9 bases are a match to TRBD1. In germline, CDR1 is LNHDA, CDR2 SQIVND (reference sequence). J was trimmed by 5 bases and V by 4 bases; bases with no gene match: 5. The CDR3 totals 14 residues. As DNA, the CDR3 is TGTGCCAGTAGTACCCGGACAGGGGAGTATGGCTACACCTTC. Its translation: CASSTRTGEYGYTF. Using reference TRBV19 and TRBJ1-2 for the parts outside the CDR3, the full variable domain is DGGITQSPKYLFRKEGQNVTLSCEQNLNHDAMYWYRQDPGQGLRLIYYSQIVNDFQKGDIAEGYSVSREKKESFPLTVTSAQKNPTAFYLCASSTRTGEYGYTFGSGTRLTVV.

The V gene is TRBV6-1, the J gene TRBJ2-3; 8 nucleotides match TRBD2. CDR3 length: 14 amino acids. The V gene's germline CDR1 is MNHNS and CDR2 SASEGT. DNA for the CDR3: TGTGGCTCGGGGGGGGGCACTAGCACAGATACGCAGTATTTT. Amino acid sequence: CGSGGGTSTDTQYF.

J is TRBJ2-1 and V is TRBV6-1; D is unclear. CDR1 is MNHNS and CDR2 is SASEGT in the germline V gene. Trimming stripped 2 bases from V and 10 bases from J, with 12 bases between. The CDR3 length is 13 residues. In nucleotides, the CDR3 is TGTGCCAGCAGTGAATTAGGGATTGGGGAGCAGTTCTTC. Protein product: CASSELGIGEQFF.

This clone has a handful of counts. The J gene is TRBJ1-1, the V gene TRBV7-9; D might be TRBD1 (6 bases). The V and J ends lost 3 bases and 2 bases respectively, with 10 bases between them. The germline CDR1 and CDR2 sequences are SEHNR and FQNEAQ (reference sequence). The CDR3 spans 14 residues. CDR3 DNA sequence: TGTGCCAGCAGCTTTACAGGGACTAACACTGAAGCTTTCTTT. Its protein is CASSFTGTNTEAFF.

The rearrangement joins TRBV6-1 to TRBJ1-1, with D unresolved. The CDR3 runs 14 residues. Germline CDR1 reads MNHNS; CDR2 reads SASEGT. V was pared by 1 base and J by 6 bases, with 12 bases between. The CDR3 coding sequence is TGTGCCAGCAGTGAAGGGGCGCAATCAGCTGAAGCTTTCTTT. Residues: CASSEGAQSAEAFF.

The genes are TRBV21-1 and TRBJ2-5; the table's D gene call, TRBD1, was not cross checked with the DNA. TRBV21-1 is an annotated pseudogene. The CDR3 totals 16 residues. The CDR3: CASPFPLQGSQETQYF. The CDR3, as DNA: TGTGCCAGCCCTTTTCCCCTCCAGGGAAGTCAAGAGACCCAGTACTTC.

The chain joins TRBV7-9 to TRBJ2-3, with 7 bases aligning to TRBD2. This CDR3 has 17 residues. V shed 3 bases, J shed 6 bases, and the junction held 15 bases outside the gene matches. Germline V gene data show CDR1 as SEHNR and CDR2 as FQNEAQ (reference sequence). CDR3 loop: CASSLSLQRDPLDTQYF. CDR3 nucleotides: TGTGCCAGCAGCTTGTCCCTTCAGCGGGACCCTCTGGATACGCAGTATTTT.

Comment on this clone: Its ends do not fully match the called genes, so a read error is possible. The sample holds other DNA sequences that translate to the same CDR3. The J gene is TRBJ1-1, the V gene TRBV6-1, with 7 bases fitting TRBD1. The CDR3 contains 14 residues. Germline CDR1 is MNHNS and CDR2 is SASEGT. CDR3 region: CASRHSTGVPEAFF. DNA for the CDR3: TGTGCTAGCAGACATAGTACAGGGGTCCCTGAAGCTTTCTTT.

The CDR3 reads CASSPDRPHMNTEAFF. As DNA, the CDR3 is TGCGCCAGCAGCCCGGACAGGCCGCACATGAACACTGAAGCTTTCTTT. The rearrangement links TRBV5-1 to TRBJ1-1, with 7 bases matching TRBD1. V lost 4 bases, J lost 0 bases, and 9 bases stayed unmatched. The CDR3 contains 16 residues. Germline V gene lookup returns CDR1 SGHRS and CDR2 YFSETQ.

The rearrangement links TRBV5-4 to TRBJ2-3, with D unclear. In germline, CDR1 is SGHNT, CDR2 YYREEE (reference sequence). The V end was cut by 1 base, the J end by 5 bases, with 14 bases between. The CDR3 is 15 amino acids. The CDR3 region has the DNA TGTGCCAGCAGCTTGAACCCTGACTGGGGAGATACGCAGTATTTT. Its protein is CASSLNPDWGDTQYF.

This sequence joins TRBV20-1 and TRBJ2-1; D is uncertain. The germline CDR1 and CDR2 sequences are DFQATT and SNEGSKA (reference sequence). Between the trimmed V and J ends, which lost 5 bases and 8 bases, there was a span of 7 bases. The CDR3 has 10 amino acids. Here the CDR3 reads CSADSYEQFF. In DNA form, the CDR3 reads TGCAGTGCTGACTCCTATGAGCAGTTCTTC.

The rearrangement links TRBV5-6 to TRBJ1-2, with D possibly being TRBD1 (5 bases). The V gene lost 0 bases and the J gene lost 5 bases, with 8 bases spanning the gap. The CDR3 is made up of 13 amino acids. The germline CDR1 and CDR2 sequences are SGHDT and YYEEEE. DNA of the CDR3: TGTGCCAGCAGCTTGGGACAGACGTATGGCTACACCTTC. Translated, it gives CASSLGQTYGYTF.